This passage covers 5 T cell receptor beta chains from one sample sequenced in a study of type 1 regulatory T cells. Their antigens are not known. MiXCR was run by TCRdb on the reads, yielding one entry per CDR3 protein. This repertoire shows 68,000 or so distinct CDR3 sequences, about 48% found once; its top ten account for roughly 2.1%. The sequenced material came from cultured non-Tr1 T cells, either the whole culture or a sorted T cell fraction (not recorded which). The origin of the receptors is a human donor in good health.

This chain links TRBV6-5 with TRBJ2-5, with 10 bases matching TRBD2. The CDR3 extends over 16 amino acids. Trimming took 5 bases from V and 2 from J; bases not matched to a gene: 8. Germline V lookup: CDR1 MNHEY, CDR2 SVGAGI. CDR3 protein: CASSTSLSGGQETQYF. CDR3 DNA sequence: TGTGCCAGCAGTACATCCCTTAGCGGGGGGCAAGAGACCCAGTACTTC.

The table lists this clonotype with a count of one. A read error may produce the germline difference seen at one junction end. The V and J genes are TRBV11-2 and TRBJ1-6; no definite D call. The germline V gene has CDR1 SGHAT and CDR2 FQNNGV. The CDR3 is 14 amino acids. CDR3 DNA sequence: TGTGCCAGCAGCGGGTCCCCCGGGAATTCACCCCTCCGCTTT. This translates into CASSGSPGNSPLRF. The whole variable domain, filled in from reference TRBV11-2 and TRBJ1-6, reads EAGVAQSPRYKIIEKRQSVAFWCNPISGHATLYWYQQILGQGPKLLIQFQNNGVVDDSQLPKDRFSAERLKGVDSTLKIQPAKLEDSAVYLCASSGSPGNSPLRFGNGTRLTVT.

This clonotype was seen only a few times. The CDR3 region is CASSEGGGAATETQYF. The CDR3 coding sequence is TGTGCCAGCAGCGAAGGCGGGGGGGCGGCAACAGAGACCCAGTACTTC. The rearrangement uses TRBV9 and TRBJ2-5, with 9 bases matching TRBD2. Germline lookup yields CDR1 SGDLS and CDR2 YYNGEE. After removal of 3 bases from V and 4 bases from J, the junction contained 10 bases not matched to a gene. The CDR3 has 16 amino acids.

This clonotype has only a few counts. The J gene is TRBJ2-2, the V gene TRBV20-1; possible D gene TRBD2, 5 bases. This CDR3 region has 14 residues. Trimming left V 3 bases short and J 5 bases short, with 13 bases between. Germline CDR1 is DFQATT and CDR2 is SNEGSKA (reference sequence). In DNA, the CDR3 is TGCAGTGCTAGTGACGGAGGATTAACCGGGGAGCTGTTTTTT. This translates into CSASDGGLTGELFF.

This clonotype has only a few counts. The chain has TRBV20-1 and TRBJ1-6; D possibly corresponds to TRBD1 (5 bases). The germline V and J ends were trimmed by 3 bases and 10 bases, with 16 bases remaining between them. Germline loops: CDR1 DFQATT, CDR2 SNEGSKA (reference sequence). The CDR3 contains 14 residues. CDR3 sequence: CSASSGRGWSPLHF. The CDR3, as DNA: TGCAGTGCTAGTTCTGGACGGGGGTGGTCACCCCTCCACTTT.